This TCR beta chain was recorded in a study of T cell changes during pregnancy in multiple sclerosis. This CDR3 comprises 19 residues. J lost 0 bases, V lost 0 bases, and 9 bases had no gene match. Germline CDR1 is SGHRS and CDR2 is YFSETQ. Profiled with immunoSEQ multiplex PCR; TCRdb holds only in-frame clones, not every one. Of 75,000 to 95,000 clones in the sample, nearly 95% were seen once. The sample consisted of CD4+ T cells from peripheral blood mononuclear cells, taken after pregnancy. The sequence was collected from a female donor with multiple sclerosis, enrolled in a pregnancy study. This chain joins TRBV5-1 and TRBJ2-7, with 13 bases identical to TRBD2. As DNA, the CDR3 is TGCGCCAGCAGCTTGGGCCGTGGGACTAGCGGGACACCCTCCTACGAGCAGTACTTC. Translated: CASSLGRGTSGTPSYEQYF.